Listed below are T cell receptor beta chains from one sample, sequenced in a study of shared clonotypes between healthy human individuals. The data were produced by immunoSEQ multiplex PCR, yet TCRdb's version contains in-frame clones alone and is incomplete. Among some 2,000,000 clones listed, 90% to 97% were seen once. Sequencing was performed on naive CD4+ T cells sorted from blood. The receptors shown here come from a man younger than 30 in good health. CDR3s include the opening cysteine and the closing phenylalanine or tryptophan. A D gene is named only where the DNA matches it firmly. Expanded clones are given a class, and other clones once, few, many or no size at all.

abundance	v_gene	j_gene	d_gene	CDR3aa	CDR3nt
-	TRBV6-6	TRBJ2-2	-	CASSYGATNTGELFF	TGTGCCAGCAGTTACGGGGCGACGAACACCGGGGAGCTGTTTTTT
-	TRBV7-9	TRBJ1-1	-	CASSLSSTVPTEAFF	TGTGCCAGCAGCCTCTCATCGACAGTTCCCACTGAAGCTTTCTTT
-	TRBV6-5	TRBJ2-7	-	CASSLYWAGGYEQYF	TGTGCCAGCAGTTTATATTGGGCAGGTGGTTACGAGCAGTACTTC
-	TRBV18	TRBJ2-5	-	CASSANSRETQYF	TGTGCCAGCTCAGCAAACTCGAGGGAGACCCAGTACTTC
once	TRBV4-1	TRBJ1-1	-	CASSQSPTVNTEAFF	TGCGCCAGCAGCCAAAGTCCGACCGTGAACACTGAAGCTTTCTTT
-	TRBV7-9	TRBJ2-2	TRBD2	CASSSQRGGGELFF	TGTGCCAGCAGCTCACAGCGGGGTGGCGGGGAGCTGTTTTTT
once	TRBV18	TRBJ1-1	TRBD1	CASSPGTENTEAFF	TGTGCCAGCTCACCCGGGACAGAGAACACTGAAGCTTTCTTT
-	TRBV30	TRBJ1-2	-	CAWSIQANYGYTF	TGTGCCTGGAGTATCCAGGCGAACTATGGCTACACCTTC
once	TRBV30	TRBJ2-5	TRBD2	CAGRLAGLQETQYF	TGTGCCGGACGACTAGCGGGACTCCAAGAGACCCAGTACTTC
-	TRBV9	TRBJ2-3	-	CASSQAEGASTDTQYF	TGTGCCAGCAGTCAAGCGGAGGGGGCAAGCACAGATACGCAGTATTTT
-	TRBV10-1	TRBJ1-6	TRBD1	CARPLWDRPNSPLHF	TGCGCCCGACCATTATGGGACAGACCCAATTCACCCCTCCACTTT
-	TRBV15	TRBJ1-2	-	CATSRDRIEDGYTF	TGTGCCACCAGCAGAGATCGGATTGAAGATGGCTACACCTTC
-	TRBV20-1	TRBJ1-3	-	CSARGDTIYF	TGCAGTGCGCGGGGGGACACCATATATTTT
-	TRBV15	TRBJ1-1	-	CATSGWTAEPNTEAFF	TGTGCCACCAGCGGATGGACGGCTGAGCCGAACACTGAAGCTTTCTTT
-	TRBV19	TRBJ2-4	TRBD2	CASSFGGGPSDRVKNIQYF	TGTGCCAGTAGTTTTGGGGGAGGGCCCTCTGATCGTGTCAAAAACATTCAGTACTTC
-	TRBV7-2	TRBJ2-5	TRBD2	CASSPGLAGKWGETQYF	TGTGCCAGCAGCCCGGGACTAGCGGGAAAGTGGGGAGAGACCCAGTACTTC
-	TRBV5-4	TRBJ2-1	-	CASSLGPRGAGYNEQFF	TGTGCCAGCAGCTTGGGTCCCAGGGGCGCGGGATACAATGAGCAGTTCTTC
-	TRBV30	TRBJ2-1	TRBD2	CAWTEGSSGTYNEQFF	TGTGCCTGGACCGAGGGATCTAGCGGGACCTACAATGAGCAGTTCTTC
-	TRBV30	TRBJ1-5	TRBD1	CAWSGQDNQPQHF	TGTGCCTGGTCGGGACAGGATAATCAGCCCCAGCATTTT
-	TRBV28	TRBJ1-3	-	CASSFVGSTIYF	TGTGCCAGCAGTTTCGTAGGGAGCACCATATATTTT
-	TRBV10-1	TRBJ1-6	TRBD1	CASRGTGWNSPLHF	TGCGCCAGCAGAGGGACAGGGTGGAATTCACCCCTCCACTTT
-	TRBV25-1	TRBJ2-2	TRBD2	CATLAGVTGELFF	TGTGCCACACTAGCGGGAGTCACCGGGGAGCTGTTTTTT
-	TRBV10-3	TRBJ2-7	-	CAIQPGGPPSYEQYF	TGTGCCATCCAGCCCGGGGGGCCACCCTCCTACGAGCAGTACTTC
-	TRBV18	TRBJ2-1	-	CASSPPIQQGRGNEQFF	TGTGCCAGCTCACCACCAATCCAGCAGGGAAGGGGCAATGAGCAGTTCTTC
-	TRBV6-6	TRBJ1-1	-	CASSYPQENTEAFF	TGTGCCAGCAGTTACCCACAGGAGAACACTGAAGCTTTCTTT
-	TRBV5-1	TRBJ2-2	-	CASSLRVGTGELFF	TGCGCCAGCAGCTTAAGGGTTGGCACCGGGGAGCTGTTTTTT
-	TRBV10-3	TRBJ2-7	-	CAIRQGNPYEQYF	TGTGCCATCAGACAGGGAAACCCCTACGAGCAGTACTTC
once	TRBV19	TRBJ1-5	TRBD1	CASADRANNQPQHF	TGTGCCAGTGCGGACAGGGCCAACAATCAGCCCCAGCATTTT
-	TRBV27	TRBJ1-6	-	CASSPIVHLSSYNSPLHF	TGTGCCAGCAGCCCCATAGTCCACCTGAGCTCCTATAATTCACCCCTCCACTTT